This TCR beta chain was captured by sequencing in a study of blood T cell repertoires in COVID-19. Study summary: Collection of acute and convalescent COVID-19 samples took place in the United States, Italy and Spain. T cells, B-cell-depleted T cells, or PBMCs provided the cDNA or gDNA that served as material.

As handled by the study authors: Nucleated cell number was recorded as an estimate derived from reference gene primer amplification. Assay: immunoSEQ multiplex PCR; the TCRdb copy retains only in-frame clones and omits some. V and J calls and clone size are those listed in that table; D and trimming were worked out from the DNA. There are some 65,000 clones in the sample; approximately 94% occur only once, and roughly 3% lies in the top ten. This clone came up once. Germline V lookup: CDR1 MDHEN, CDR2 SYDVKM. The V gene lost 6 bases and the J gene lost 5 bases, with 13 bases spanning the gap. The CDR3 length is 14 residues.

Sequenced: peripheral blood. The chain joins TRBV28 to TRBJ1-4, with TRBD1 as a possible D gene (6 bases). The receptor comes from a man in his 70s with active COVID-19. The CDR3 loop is CASRLAQGNEKLFF. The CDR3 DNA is TGTGCCAGCAGACTTGCTCAGGGGAATGAAAAACTGTTTTTT.